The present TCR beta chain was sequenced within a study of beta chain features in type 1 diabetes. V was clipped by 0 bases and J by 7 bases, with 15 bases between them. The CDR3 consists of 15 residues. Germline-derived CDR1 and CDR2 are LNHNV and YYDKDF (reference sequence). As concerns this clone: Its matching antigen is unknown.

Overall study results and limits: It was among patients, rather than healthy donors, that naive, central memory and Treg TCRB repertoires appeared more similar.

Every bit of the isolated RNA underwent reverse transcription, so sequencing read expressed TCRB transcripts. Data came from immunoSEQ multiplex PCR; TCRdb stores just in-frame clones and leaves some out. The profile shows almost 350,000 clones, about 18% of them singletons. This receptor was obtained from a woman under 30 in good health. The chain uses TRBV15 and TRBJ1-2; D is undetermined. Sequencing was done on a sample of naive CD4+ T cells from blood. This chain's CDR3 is CATSREGVNRGGYTF. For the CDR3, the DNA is TGTGCCACCAGCAGAGAAGGCGTTAACCGAGGTGGCTACACCTTC.